This T cell receptor (beta chain) stems from a study of blood T cell repertoires in COVID-19. Study-wide context: Researchers got acute and convalescent COVID-19 samples from the United States, Italy and Spain.

Assay: immunoSEQ multiplex PCR; the TCRdb copy retains only in-frame clones and omits some. This repertoire shows approximately 50,000 clones, more than 70% found once; its top ten account for about 5%. A total of 13 residues make up the CDR3, ends included. Germline V gene sequence: CDR1 SGHDT, CDR2 YYEEEE. To note about this clone: The DNA is left out, because the CDR3 cannot be placed on it with certainty; the CDR3 is given as TCRdb lists it.

The genes are TRBV5-6 and TRBJ2-3; the listed D gene, TRBD2, was not tested against the DNA. Sequenced material: peripheral blood. This clonotype was obtained from a human donor in a cohort sampled during active COVID-19. The CDR3 protein is CASSPVAGGSLYF.